This TCR beta chain was sequenced in a study of PD-1 blockade in classical Hodgkin lymphoma. This table comes from immunoSEQ multiplex PCR, and its TCRdb copy is limited to in-frame clones, with some not included. This table has approximately 36,000 clones, 69% appearing once. Exposure to brentuximab vedotin varied, and each patient had relapsed following autologous stem cell transplantation. This clone has a handful of counts. In germline, CDR1 is SGHRS, CDR2 YFSETQ. V lost 4 bases, J lost 3 bases, and 14 bases lay in between. The CDR3 has 14 residues. The chain combines TRBV5-1 with TRBJ2-7, with D tentatively TRBD2 (6 bases). The TCR comes from a human donor with classical Hodgkin lymphoma. Source: peripheral blood mononuclear cells (PBMCs), taken before the second cycle of nivolumab. The DNA of the CDR3 is TGCGCCAGCAGCGCTTCCCTGGGGGGCTACGAGCAGTACTTC. Protein sequence: CASSASLGGYEQYF.